This T cell receptor (beta chain) was identified during a study of control samples from healthy donors and cancer patients (dated by TCRdb to the early 2020s). Library preparation used the immunoSEQ multiplex PCR assay. In its TCRdb copy, this immuneACCESS table keeps in-frame sequences only and misses some clones. Where compared with another copy, unresolved V genes explain less than half of these, and the others have no known cause. This sample lists over 85,000 clones; about 92% were detected once. The ten most abundant clones make up roughly 2.5% of the sample. Comment on this clone: Its specific antigen is unknown. No qualities accompany the bases; no much larger clone lies one base away.

The germline V gene (reference sequence) gives CDR1 as SGHKS and CDR2 as YYEKEE. The germline V and J ends show losses of 5 bases and 9 bases respectively, and no gene match explains 5 bases of the junction. The CDR3 contains 14 residues, cysteine and phenylalanine counted. Kept here is only the CDR3 DNA, which spans 42 bases and is read in frame from base 1. The material sequenced was blood. This chain joins TRBV5-5 to TRBJ2-1; TRBD2 matches 13 bases in the middle. This receptor was taken from a woman between 18 and 29 years old in good health. The nucleotides are TGTGCCAGCAGAGTCGGACTAGCGGGAGCTGAGCAGTTCTTC. Its translation is CASRVGLAGAEQFF.